The rows below give T cell receptor beta chains drawn from one sample of a study of cytomegalovirus exposure and HLA in healthy donors. Assay used: immunoSEQ multiplex PCR; TCRdb lists only in-frame clones, some missing. The sample includes about 140,000 clones, about 77% of them seen just once. The material sequenced was PBMCs. These receptors were collected from a female donor in good health and CMV-seronegative. CDR3s include the opening cysteine and the closing phenylalanine or tryptophan. The D gene is left open where the match is weak. Part of the rows lack a size; the others show once, few, many or a class for expanded clones.

D: .
size: .
V: TRBV27
J: TRBJ2-5
DNA: TGTGCCAGCAGTTTAGTTTGGGAGACACAAGAGACCCAGTACTTC
CDR3: CASSLVWETQETQYF

D: .
size: few
V: TRBV6-1
J: TRBJ2-7
DNA: TGTGCCAGCAGTGGGGGGGACGAGCAGTACTTC
CDR3: CASSGGDEQYF

D: .
size: .
V: TRBV15
J: TRBJ2-2
DNA: TGTGCCACCAGCAGACCTACAGGCACCGGGGAGCTGTTTTTT
CDR3: CATSRPTGTGELFF

D: .
size: .
V: TRBV7-8
J: TRBJ1-5
DNA: TGTGCCAGCAGCTTAGACCCAGGATCCAATCAGCCCCAGCATTTT
CDR3: CASSLDPGSNQPQHF

D: .
size: .
V: TRBV7-2
J: TRBJ2-2
DNA: TGTGCCAGCAGCACCCAAGGGGCGGAGCGTTGGGTCACCGGGGAGCTGTTTTTT
CDR3: CASSTQGAERWVTGELFF

D: .
size: once
V: TRBV27
J: TRBJ1-2
DNA: TGTGCCAGCACCCACAGAATTGATAGTGGCTACACCTTC
CDR3: CASTHRIDSGYTF

D: .
size: .
V: TRBV5-1
J: TRBJ2-7
DNA: TGCGCCAGCAGCTTGGAAGCCGGGACACCCCCCTACGAGCAGTACTTC
CDR3: CASSLEAGTPPYEQYF

D: .
size: .
V: TRBV11-3
J: TRBJ1-4
DNA: TGTGCCAGCAGCGCCAGATCCCAGGGAGGGAATGAAAAACTGTTTTTT
CDR3: CASSARSQGGNEKLFF

D: .
size: .
V: TRBV30
J: TRBJ1-1
DNA: TGTGCCTGGACACCGGGACATATAGTAACCAGGGTGAACACTGAAGCTTTCTTT
CDR3: CAWTPGHIVTRVNTEAFF

D: TRBD2
size: .
V: TRBV30
J: TRBJ2-5
DNA: TGTGCCTGGAGGGGGCGGGAGACACAAGAGACCCAGTACTTC
CDR3: CAWRGRETQETQYF

D: TRBD1
size: .
V: TRBV19
J: TRBJ1-1
DNA: TGTGCCAGTGGGACAGGGGGGACCAACACTGAAGCTTTCTTT
CDR3: CASGTGGTNTEAFF

D: .
size: .
V: TRBV11-2
J: TRBJ2-5
DNA: TGTGCCAGCAGCTTAGGGGGAGCCCAAGAGACCCAGTACTTC
CDR3: CASSLGGAQETQYF

D: TRBD1
size: .
V: TRBV5-1
J: TRBJ1-2
DNA: TGCGCCAGCAGCCCGTCGGACAGGAACTATGGCTACACCTTC
CDR3: CASSPSDRNYGYTF

D: TRBD1
size: .
V: TRBV5-1
J: TRBJ1-4
DNA: TGCGCCAGCAGCTTGGGGCCCAGTGGGACAGGGACTAATGAAAAACTGTTTTTT
CDR3: CASSLGPSGTGTNEKLFF

D: .
size: .
V: TRBV6-5
J: TRBJ1-2
DNA: TGTGCCAGCACCGACAGATTCTATGGCTACACCTTC
CDR3: CASTDRFYGYTF

D: TRBD1
size: .
V: TRBV12-5
J: TRBJ1-6
DNA: TGTGCTAGTGGTTACGGGGACAGGGGAACCTATAATTCACCCCTCCACTTT
CDR3: CASGYGDRGTYNSPLHF

D: TRBD2
size: .
V: TRBV18
J: TRBJ2-3
DNA: TGTGCCAGCTCACCGACGGGGGGAACTAGCACAGATACGCAGTATTTT
CDR3: CASSPTGGTSTDTQYF

D: .
size: .
V: TRBV5-1
J: TRBJ1-1
DNA: TGCGCCAGCAGCCCCGGCGCAGGGAACACTGAAGCTTTCTTT
CDR3: CASSPGAGNTEAFF

D: .
size: .
V: TRBV29-1
J: TRBJ1-2
DNA: TGCAGCGTTGAAAACAGGGTAAACTATGGCTACACCTTC
CDR3: CSVENRVNYGYTF

D: .
size: .
V: TRBV11-3
J: TRBJ2-7
DNA: TGTGCCAGCAGCTTAGGCGGGGGCGGCGAGCAGTACTTC
CDR3: CASSLGGGGEQYF

D: TRBD2
size: .
V: TRBV27
J: TRBJ2-1
DNA: TGTGCCAGCAGTTTAAGTGCACACCCAGGGTTTGGACTAGCGGAGAGCTCCTACAATGAGCAGTTCTTC
CDR3: CASSLSAHPGFGLAESSYNEQFF

D: .
size: .
V: TRBV19
J: TRBJ1-1
DNA: TGTGCCAGTAGGGGTGGAGGGCAGCCAGTCACTGAAGCTTTCTTT
CDR3: CASRGGGQPVTEAFF

D: TRBD2
size: few
V: TRBV5-4
J: TRBJ2-7
DNA: TGTGCCAGCAGCTCCGATCTAGCGGGAAGGGGGTTGGACGAGCAGTACTTC
CDR3: CASSSDLAGRGLDEQYF

D: TRBD1
size: .
V: TRBV7-9
J: TRBJ1-2
DNA: TGTGCCAGCAGCGCTAGGACAGGGGACTATGGCTACACCTTC
CDR3: CASSARTGDYGYTF

D: TRBD2
size: few
V: TRBV27
J: TRBJ2-1
DNA: TGTGCCAGCAGTTTAGGGACTAGCGGGAGTAACGCCTACAATGAGCAGTTCTTC
CDR3: CASSLGTSGSNAYNEQFF

D: .
size: .
V: TRBV7-2
J: TRBJ2-1
DNA: TGTGCCAGCAGCTTAGCAGGGGTGGGCAATGAGCAGTTCTTC
CDR3: CASSLAGVGNEQFF

D: .
size: .
V: TRBV18
J: TRBJ1-1
DNA: TGTGCCAGCTCACCGGCACAGACTACAAACACTGAAGCTTTCTTT
CDR3: CASSPAQTTNTEAFF

D: TRBD1
size: .
V: TRBV6-1
J: TRBJ1-1
DNA: TGTGCCAGCAGTGAGTTCCAACGGGCCAGGGGGCGTGGGGGGGATGAAGCTTTCTTT
CDR3: CASSEFQRARGRGGDEAFF

D: TRBD2
size: .
V: TRBV10-1
J: TRBJ2-3
DNA: TGCGCCAGCAGTGAGTCATTGGGGGGGGATACGCAGTATTTT
CDR3: CASSESLGGDTQYF

D: TRBD1
size: .
V: TRBV15
J: TRBJ2-2
DNA: TGTGCCACCAGCAGAGAGATTACAGGGGGCACCGGGGAGCTGTTTTTT
CDR3: CATSREITGGTGELFF

D: TRBD1
size: .
V: TRBV5-1
J: TRBJ1-1
DNA: TGCGCCAGCAGCTCGAGCAGGGGGACTGAAGCTTTCTTT
CDR3: CASSSSRGTEAFF

D: .
size: .
V: TRBV7-6
J: TRBJ1-6
DNA: TGTGCCAGCAGCAAGGGGGGGGTAAGGGGGGATTCACCCCTCCACTTT
CDR3: CASSKGGVRGDSPLHF

D: .
size: .
V: TRBV2
J: TRBJ1-2
DNA: TGTGCCAGCAGTGAGGGGGGGGCTAACTATGGCTACACCTTC
CDR3: CASSEGGANYGYTF

D: .
size: .
V: TRBV7-9
J: TRBJ2-7
DNA: TGTGCCAGCAGTTTGGCAGGGGGGTACTACGAGCAGTACTTC
CDR3: CASSLAGGYYEQYF

D: .
size: .
V: TRBV19
J: TRBJ1-1
DNA: TGTGCCAGTAGTACCCCGGAGGTGTTAATAACTGAAGCTTTCTTT
CDR3: CASSTPEVLITEAFF

D: .
size: .
V: TRBV27
J: TRBJ1-2
DNA: TGTGCCAGCAGTCCCGTTGTAATTTGGGGGGGCAAACCGCATGGCTACACCTTC
CDR3: CASSPVVIWGGKPHGYTF

D: TRBD1
size: .
V: TRBV7-9
J: TRBJ2-5
DNA: TGTGCCAGCAGCTCTAAGTACAGGGGATTAGAGACCCAGTACTTC
CDR3: CASSSKYRGLETQYF

D: .
size: .
V: TRBV27
J: TRBJ1-4
DNA: TGTGCCAGCAGCAGTCGACAGGCACTAGTGGATGAAAAACTGTTTTTT
CDR3: CASSSRQALVDEKLFF

D: .
size: .
V: TRBV5-8
J: TRBJ2-7
DNA: TGTGCCAGCAGCACGGCGACAAGACCTCACTACGAGCAGTACTTC
CDR3: CASSTATRPHYEQYF

D: TRBD2
size: once
V: TRBV27
J: TRBJ2-7
DNA: TGTGCCAGCAGCTTAGGACTAGCGGGCTACGAGCAGTACTTC
CDR3: CASSLGLAGYEQYF

D: .
size: .
V: TRBV7-6
J: TRBJ2-2
DNA: TGTGCCAGCCAAAGGGGGAACACCGGGGAGCTGTTTTTT
CDR3: CASQRGNTGELFF

D: .
size: .
V: TRBV27
J: TRBJ1-3
DNA: TGTGCCAGCAGTTTCGTAGGAGCTGGAAACACCATATATTTT
CDR3: CASSFVGAGNTIYF

D: TRBD2
size: few
V: TRBV6-6
J: TRBJ2-7
DNA: TGTGCCAGCAGTCCGAGGACTAGCGGGGCCTACGAGCAGTACTTC
CDR3: CASSPRTSGAYEQYF

D: .
size: .
V: TRBV7-8
J: TRBJ2-7
DNA: TGTGCCAGCAGCCCTAACCGAGTTGCTGTGCAGTACTTC
CDR3: CASSPNRVAVQYF

D: TRBD2
size: .
V: TRBV5-1
J: TRBJ2-3
DNA: TGCGCCAGCAGTTCGGGGACTAGCGGCACAGATACGCAGTATTTT
CDR3: CASSSGTSGTDTQYF

D: TRBD1
size: few
V: TRBV29-1
J: TRBJ1-1
DNA: TGCAGCGTCGCAGGGGGCATGAACACTGAAGCTTTCTTT
CDR3: CSVAGGMNTEAFF

D: .
size: .
V: TRBV6-5
J: TRBJ2-6
DNA: TGTGCCAGCAGTTATGCGGTTTTGGCTGGGGCCAACGTCCTGACTTTC
CDR3: CASSYAVLAGANVLTF

D: TRBD2
size: .
V: TRBV6-5
J: TRBJ2-1
DNA: TGTGCCAGCAGCCATCCGGGGGGTGAGCAGTTCTTC
CDR3: CASSHPGGEQFF

D: TRBD1
size: .
V: TRBV5-4
J: TRBJ2-7
DNA: TGTGCCAGCAGTGTGACAGGGGGAAGGTACGAGCAGTACTTC
CDR3: CASSVTGGRYEQYF

D: TRBD1
size: once
V: TRBV7-9
J: TRBJ1-4
DNA: TGTGCCAGCAACCAACCCGGGACAGGGGTAGAAAAACTGTTTTTT
CDR3: CASNQPGTGVEKLFF

D: TRBD2
size: once
V: TRBV18
J: TRBJ2-1
DNA: TGTGCCAGCTCACCACTGACAGGACTAGCAAGCCCCAATGAGCAGTTCTTC
CDR3: CASSPLTGLASPNEQFF

D: TRBD2
size: .
V: TRBV30
J: TRBJ2-1
DNA: TGTGCCTGGGTACCCGGGACTAGCGGGAGCGGGGAGCAGTTCTTC
CDR3: CAWVPGTSGSGEQFF

D: TRBD1
size: once
V: TRBV28
J: TRBJ2-7
DNA: TGTGCCAGCAGCGATGGGACAGCTTACTCCTACGAGCAGTACTTC
CDR3: CASSDGTAYSYEQYF